The rows below give T cell receptor beta chains drawn from one sample of a study of blood T cell repertoires in COVID-19. Profiling relied on immunoSEQ multiplex PCR, and the TCRdb table lists in-frame clones only, not all of them. Among around 250,000 clones listed, 70% to 90% were seen once. The sequenced material came from peripheral blood. The source is a young man with active or convalescent COVID-19. CDR3s include the opening cysteine and the closing phenylalanine or tryptophan. Each record gives: J gene, clone size, D gene, V gene, CDR3 protein, CDR3 DNA. The D gene is left open where the match is weak. Clone size is shown for a subset of rows, as once, few, many or a class of expanded clone.

J: TRBJ1-3
size: -
D: -
V: TRBV6-5
CDR3: CASSYSTGGGNTIYF
DNA: TGTGCCAGCAGTTACTCCACGGGCGGCGGGAACACCATATATTTT

J: TRBJ2-7
size: few
D: TRBD2
V: TRBV19
CDR3: CASSIDGTSSYEQYF
DNA: TGTGCCAGTAGTATAGATGGGACTAGCAGCTACGAGCAGTACTTC

J: TRBJ2-5
size: -
D: -
V: TRBV29-1
CDR3: CSVAGGSVETQYF
DNA: TGCAGCGTTGCCGGGGGTAGTGTGGAGACCCAGTACTTC

J: TRBJ2-7
size: -
D: TRBD2
V: TRBV29-1
CDR3: CSVLGGRAKIDEQYF
DNA: TGCAGCGTTCTCGGCGGGAGGGCCAAGATCGACGAGCAGTACTTC

J: TRBJ1-3
size: once
D: -
V: TRBV23-1
CDR3: CASSRDNSGNTIYF
DNA: TGCGCCAGCAGTCGGGACAACTCTGGAAACACCATATATTTT

J: TRBJ1-5
size: -
D: -
V: TRBV19
CDR3: CASSIAGFNQPQHF
DNA: TGTGCCAGTAGTATAGCGGGGTTCAATCAGCCCCAGCATTTT

J: TRBJ2-7
size: -
D: TRBD2
V: TRBV7-9
CDR3: CASSLEPSGSYEQYF
DNA: TGTGCCAGCAGCTTAGAGCCTAGCGGGAGCTACGAGCAGTACTTC

J: TRBJ1-4
size: -
D: -
V: TRBV11-2
CDR3: CASSLLVGELFF
DNA: TGTGCCAGCAGCTTACTCGTCGGAGAACTGTTTTTT

J: TRBJ1-5
size: -
D: TRBD1
V: TRBV28
CDR3: CASFLRGRNQPQHF
DNA: TGTGCCAGCTTTCTAAGGGGGCGGAATCAGCCCCAGCATTTT

J: TRBJ2-3
size: -
D: TRBD2
V: TRBV5-1
CDR3: CASSPLAGAPPSTDTQYF
DNA: TGCGCCAGCAGCCCACTAGCGGGGGCCCCTCCTAGCACAGATACGCAGTATTTT

J: TRBJ2-7
size: -
D: TRBD1
V: TRBV28
CDR3: CASSWDSDNYEQYF
DNA: TGTGCCAGCAGTTGGGACAGTGACAACTACGAGCAGTACTTC

J: TRBJ2-7
size: -
D: -
V: TRBV28
CDR3: CASSSKVRGFYEQYF
DNA: TGTGCCAGCAGTTCCAAAGTCAGGGGTTTCTACGAGCAGTACTTC

J: TRBJ2-1
size: -
D: TRBD2
V: TRBV6-5
CDR3: CASTESGGIYNEQFF
DNA: TGTGCCAGTACGGAATCGGGGGGGATCTACAATGAGCAGTTCTTC

J: TRBJ1-4
size: -
D: -
V: TRBV6-5
CDR3: CASSYSTTRREKLFF
DNA: TGTGCCAGCAGTTACTCCACAACTAGAAGGGAAAAACTGTTTTTT

J: TRBJ1-5
size: -
D: TRBD1
V: TRBV27
CDR3: CASSLGRDSDQPQHF
DNA: TGTGCCAGCAGTTTAGGGCGGGACAGTGATCAGCCCCAGCATTTT

J: TRBJ2-3
size: -
D: -
V: TRBV6-5
CDR3: CASSSVGPGVTQYF
DNA: TGTGCCAGCAGTTCCGTAGGGCCCGGGGTTACGCAGTATTTT

J: TRBJ1-2
size: -
D: -
V: TRBV3-1/TRBV3-2
CDR3: CASTLGLSGGYTF
DNA: TGTGCCAGCACCCTCGGTCTATCGGGAGGCTACACCTTC

J: TRBJ2-5
size: -
D: TRBD1
V: TRBV28
CDR3: CATSSGQGPETQYF
DNA: TGTGCCACCTCCTCGGGACAGGGACCAGAGACCCAGTACTTC

J: TRBJ2-3
size: -
D: -
V: TRBV23-1
CDR3: CASSPDPPRGTQYF
DNA: TGCGCCAGCAGTCCAGACCCACCCCGAGGTACGCAGTATTTT

J: TRBJ2-7
size: -
D: -
V: TRBV12-3/TRBV12-4
CDR3: CASSPDRHYEQYF
DNA: TGTGCCAGCAGCCCGGACAGACACTACGAGCAGTACTTC

J: TRBJ1-2
size: -
D: -
V: TRBV5-5
CDR3: CASSPGDGYTF
DNA: TGTGCCAGCAGCCCAGGGGATGGCTACACCTTC

J: TRBJ2-1
size: few
D: -
V: TRBV6-6
CDR3: CASSYSAGLYNEQFF
DNA: TGTGCCAGCAGTTACTCCGCCGGACTGTACAATGAGCAGTTCTTC

J: TRBJ1-2
size: -
D: -
V: TRBV11-3
CDR3: CASSLGAGPIYGYTF
DNA: TGTGCCAGCAGCTTAGGAGCGGGGCCGATCTATGGCTACACCTTC

J: TRBJ1-1
size: -
D: -
V: TRBV30
CDR3: CAWSSVNTEAFF
DNA: TGTGCCTGGAGTTCGGTGAACACTGAAGCTTTCTTT

J: TRBJ1-1
size: -
D: -
V: TRBV3-1/TRBV3-2
CDR3: CASSQRNPFGTTGTEAFF
DNA: TGTGCCAGCAGCCAACGAAATCCCTTCGGGACTACTGGCACTGAAGCTTTCTTT

J: TRBJ2-4
size: -
D: TRBD2
V: TRBV7-9
CDR3: CARFLAVAKNIQYF
DNA: TGTGCCAGATTTCTAGCGGTAGCCAAAAACATTCAGTACTTC

J: TRBJ1-3
size: -
D: TRBD1
V: TRBV5-5
CDR3: CASSFSTGVFSGNTIYF
DNA: TGTGCCAGCAGCTTTAGCACAGGGGTCTTCTCTGGAAACACCATATATTTT

J: TRBJ2-1
size: -
D: -
V: TRBV3-1/TRBV3-2
CDR3: CASSLKGANEQFF
DNA: TGTGCCAGCAGCCTAAAAGGGGCAAATGAGCAGTTCTTC

J: TRBJ2-5
size: -
D: TRBD1
V: TRBV18
CDR3: CASSDRDRETQYF
DNA: TGTGCCAGCTCAGACAGGGACCGCGAGACCCAGTACTTC

J: TRBJ2-5
size: -
D: -
V: TRBV6-5
CDR3: CASTGGGGETQYF
DNA: TGTGCCAGCACGGGGGGCGGGGGAGAGACCCAGTACTTC

J: TRBJ2-7
size: once
D: -
V: TRBV27
CDR3: CASSPSGEQYF
DNA: TGTGCCAGCAGCCCCTCGGGGGAGCAGTACTTC

J: TRBJ2-1
size: -
D: TRBD1
V: TRBV15
CDR3: CATSRATGTGLYNEQFF
DNA: TGTGCCACCAGCAGAGCTACCGGGACAGGTTTGTACAATGAGCAGTTCTTC

J: TRBJ2-7
size: -
D: -
V: TRBV7-2
CDR3: CASSLVRQGIPYEQYF
DNA: TGTGCCAGCAGCTTAGTACGTCAGGGAATCCCCTACGAGCAGTACTTC

J: TRBJ2-3
size: -
D: -
V: TRBV3-1/TRBV3-2
CDR3: CASSLTFKGFPGDTQYF
DNA: TGTGCCAGCAGCCTAACCTTCAAGGGATTCCCGGGGGATACGCAGTATTTT

J: TRBJ2-1
size: -
D: TRBD2
V: TRBV7-9
CDR3: CASSTTHGGSSYNEQFF
DNA: TGTGCCAGCAGCACAACCCATGGCGGGAGCTCCTACAATGAGCAGTTCTTC

J: TRBJ2-7
size: -
D: TRBD2
V: TRBV5-1
CDR3: CASSPGERGSYEQYF
DNA: TGCGCCAGCAGCCCGGGAGAGCGGGGATCCTACGAGCAGTACTTC

J: TRBJ2-2
size: -
D: TRBD1
V: TRBV6-6
CDR3: CASSPQGARNGELFF
DNA: TGTGCCAGCAGTCCCCAGGGGGCGCGGAACGGGGAGCTGTTTTTT

J: TRBJ2-7
size: -
D: TRBD2
V: TRBV5-5
CDR3: CASSPPKLAGDYEQYF
DNA: TGTGCCAGCAGCCCCCCGAAGCTAGCGGGAGACTACGAGCAGTACTTC

J: TRBJ1-5
size: few
D: -
V: TRBV27
CDR3: CASSLVGNQPQHF
DNA: TGTGCCAGCAGTTTAGTCGGCAATCAGCCCCAGCATTTT

J: TRBJ2-1
size: -
D: TRBD2
V: TRBV7-3
CDR3: CASSSHLAGGSYNEQFF
DNA: TGTGCCAGCAGCTCACACCTAGCGGGGGGTTCCTACAATGAGCAGTTCTTC

J: TRBJ2-1
size: -
D: TRBD2
V: TRBV7-8
CDR3: CASSLLAGGQSEFF
DNA: TGTGCCAGCAGCTTACTAGCGGGAGGTCAATCTGAGTTCTTC

J: TRBJ2-2
size: -
D: -
V: TRBV24-1
CDR3: CATSALTGELFF
DNA: TGTGCCACCAGTGCCTTAACCGGGGAGCTGTTTTTT

J: TRBJ2-7
size: -
D: -
V: TRBV6-5
CDR3: CASSYDGSVPYEQYF
DNA: TGTGCCAGCAGTTACGACGGGAGTGTCCCCTACGAGCAGTACTTC

J: TRBJ1-2
size: -
D: -
V: TRBV7-2
CDR3: CASSGQGTGSGYTF
DNA: TGTGCCAGCAGCGGTCAGGGGACGGGTAGCGGCTACACCTTC

J: TRBJ2-7
size: -
D: TRBD1
V: TRBV5-1
CDR3: CASSLQTGNAYEQYF
DNA: TGCGCCAGCAGCTTGCAGACAGGGAATGCCTACGAGCAGTACTTC

J: TRBJ1-1
size: -
D: -
V: TRBV5-4
CDR3: CASTPGNTEAFF
DNA: TGTGCCAGCACCCCCGGGAACACTGAAGCTTTCTTT

J: TRBJ2-2
size: -
D: -
V: TRBV6-5
CDR3: CASRGGSSTGELFF
DNA: TGTGCCAGCAGAGGCGGCAGCAGCACCGGGGAGCTGTTTTTT

J: TRBJ1-1
size: few
D: -
V: TRBV21-1
CDR3: CASSRGTGHCNTEAFF
DNA: TGTGCCAGCAGTAGAGGGACAGGGCATTGTAACACTGAAGCTTTCTTT

J: TRBJ2-1
size: -
D: TRBD1
V: TRBV9
CDR3: CASSKEGGQGYNEQFF
DNA: TGTGCCAGCAGCAAAGAAGGGGGACAGGGGTACAATGAGCAGTTCTTC

J: TRBJ1-1
size: -
D: TRBD1
V: TRBV3-1/TRBV3-2
CDR3: CASSQNRGTFSEAFF
DNA: TGTGCCAGCAGCCAAAACAGGGGGACATTCTCTGAAGCTTTCTTT

J: TRBJ2-5
size: -
D: -
V: TRBV28
CDR3: CASSLVRETQYF
DNA: TGTGCCAGCAGTTTGGTGAGAGAAACCCAGTACTTC

J: TRBJ1-6
size: -
D: -
V: TRBV7-3
CDR3: CASSLGFRESPLHF
DNA: TGTGCCAGCAGCTTAGGGTTCCGGGAATCACCCCTCCACTTT

J: TRBJ1-2
size: -
D: -
V: TRBV19
CDR3: CASTNRQRPMGGYTF
DNA: TGTGCCAGTACAAACCGACAGAGACCAATGGGGGGCTACACCTTC

J: TRBJ1-2
size: -
D: -
V: TRBV28
CDR3: CASSSPPVYGYTF
DNA: TGTGCCAGCAGTTCCCCTCCAGTTTATGGCTACACCTTC

J: TRBJ2-3
size: -
D: TRBD2
V: TRBV24-1
CDR3: CATSDLRLADTDTQYF
DNA: TGTGCCACCAGTGACCTTAGACTAGCGGACACAGATACGCAGTATTTT

J: TRBJ2-2
size: -
D: -
V: TRBV7-9
CDR3: CASSLRDPPNTGELFF
DNA: TGTGCCAGCAGCTTGCGGGACCCCCCCAACACCGGGGAGCTGTTTTTT

J: TRBJ2-2
size: -
D: -
V: TRBV10-2
CDR3: CASILQGTGELFF
DNA: TGCGCCAGCATCCTACAGGGAACCGGGGAGCTGTTTTTT

J: TRBJ2-7
size: -
D: TRBD1
V: TRBV5-5
CDR3: CASSLGSGTASYEQYF
DNA: TGTGCCAGCAGCTTGGGGTCGGGGACAGCATCCTACGAGCAGTACTTC

J: TRBJ2-7
size: once
D: -
V: TRBV5-4
CDR3: CASSSGNRGGYEQYF
DNA: TGTGCCAGCAGCTCGGGTAATAGAGGGGGCTACGAGCAGTACTTC